This T cell receptor beta chain is drawn from a study of cytomegalovirus exposure and HLA in healthy donors (dated by TCRdb to 2015 to 2018). For the wider study: In an earlier analysis of fewer than 750 of the donors, 250 to 300 Gb of sequence data and 90 million to 130 million unique TCR beta sequences from 150 million to 200 million T cells were reported. The number of donors typed differed by locus, with about 629-630 for A, B, C, DRB1 and DQB1, around 500 for DQA1, approximately 580 for DPA1, and approximately 470 for DPB1. Several DR-DQ haplotypes were handled as single units for association and clustering because linkage in the cohort was strong. The study was designed to test whether signatures of past pathogen exposure could be identified by cataloging public T cell receptors. In an earlier analysis of 587 of the donors, high-throughput TCR beta sequencing was used to judge whether each TCR beta V gene segment behaved as functional or pseudogenic. The genetic ancestry cluster associated with self-reported Caucasian donors included roughly 84% of the 300 to 400 genotyped donors. Rather than drawing on any new phenotypic data, the later analysis identified candidate immune exposures from TCR beta sequences and the way those sequences occurred across donors. The T cell repertoires of several hundred subjects were profiled by immunosequencing and related to cytomegalovirus serostatus. On average, around 230,000 unique TCR beta nucleotide sequences were sequenced per donor among roughly 430 genotyped donors of the cohort, with around 19% of those sequences being non-productive. A later genetic analysis used genome-wide SNP genotypes for 398 of the 666 donors, treating that subset as a discovery cohort. High-throughput TCR immunosequencing, statistical association of individual TCRs with disease status, and machine learning were combined to predict cytomegalovirus infection status. HLA typing included class I and class II loci at four-digit resolution. Every repertoire in the discovery cohort had been generated on one and the same sequencing platform. Besides the first cohort of roughly 640 subjects, a separate validation cohort made up of over 95 different subjects was used. Donor age, sex, ethnicity and CMV serostatus were collected together with the repertoire data. Around 320 gigabases of sequencing data and around 87 million unique TCR sequences were included in an early release covering about 700 HLA-typed donors. To study patterns of TCR occurrence, a later analysis re-analyzed previously published TCR beta repertoires from more than 550 donors and added high-resolution HLA genotyping. Study-wide conclusions, independent of this receptor: According to a later analysis, parvovirus B19, influenza, CMV and Epstein-Barr virus appeared linked to several top co-occurrence clusters. Only TCR beta chains were sequenced in this cohort, and the absence of alpha or paired-chain data limited detectable features. A later analysis found that most CMV-associated TCR beta chains appeared HLA-restricted, with HLA associations seemingly driven largely by CMV exposure. A later analysis found that HLA-associated TCR beta chains were more clonally expanded and had lower generation probabilities than equally common non-associated chains. In a later analysis, 16,951 TCR beta sequences were associated with specific HLA alleles at a false discovery rate of 0.05. Presence/absence analyses assumed roughly uniform sequencing depth across donors, an assumption that may not hold. Correlated functional status among segregating V segments might reflect linkage disequilibrium, but an unknown experimental factor could not be ruled out. Because counts were too low, roughly 18 rarely observed V segments, including chromosome 9 orphons, were left out of the earlier analysis of about 620 of the donors. When HLA alleles, especially DR and DQ, strongly co-occurred, attributing TCR associations to individual alleles was difficult. Because the 87-base-pair reads could not distinguish some IMGT-functional V segments, including TRBV6-2 and TRBV6-3, those segments were excluded. The classifier was reported to diagnose cytomegalovirus status with high specificity and sensitivity in both the original cohort and the validation cohort. A cluster of highly shared sequence variants was judged likely to be a technical artifact of the sequencing pipeline. An earlier analysis of some 560 of the donors showed that most TCR beta V segments appeared in productive rearrangements either about 87% or about 30% of the time, which broadly matched IMGT annotations. V-gene and J-gene trimming of TCR beta chains was associated with a missense DCLRE1C variant in a later genetic analysis, and the association was replicated in an independent cohort. In a later genetic analysis, fewer N-insertions in productive TCRs were reported among donors in an Asian-associated ancestry cluster than the approximately 710-donor mean. A further reported finding was that TCR beta sequences accurately predicted the HLA-A and HLA-B alleles for most subjects in the first cohort. A few of the identified cytomegalovirus-associated TCR beta chains were confirmed in vitro to be specific for cytomegalovirus antigens. Because HLA typing was unavailable for some donors at each locus, only the typed subset was used in association tests. A later analysis found that TCR association rates varied across HLA loci, with DRB1 alleles showing the most associated TCRs and HLA-C alleles the fewest. The authors suggested that the approach could potentially be extended to other disease states and immunological phenotypes. While some public TCRs were present in many individuals, most TCR sequences turned up only very rarely across donors. A total of roughly 160 TCR beta chains were listed by the study as associated with cytomegalovirus. For the cohort, immune exposure information was limited to CMV serostatus.

From its cysteine to its phenylalanine, the CDR3 spans 15 amino acids. This entry keeps only the CDR3 DNA: 45 bases, framed from base 1. The germline V gene (reference sequence) gives CDR1 as LNHDA and CDR2 as SQIVND. Here V drops 11 bases and J drops 1 base, and the junction holds 9 bases not matched to any gene. The library came from the immunoSEQ multiplex PCR assay. For the multiplex PCR, a mixture combining 60 forward primers for TCR Vbeta segments and 13 reverse primers for TCR Jbeta segments was used. The CDR3 region of rearranged TCR beta genes was amplified from genomic DNA with a multiplex PCR assay. On the Illumina HiSeq System, the amplified TCR beta libraries were sequenced as 87-base-pair reads. In the authors' own workflow: Across the roughly 670 repertoires, a later analysis counted tens of millions of unique TCR beta chains, approximately 12 million of which were shared by at least two donors. Raw reads were error-corrected and collapsed into unique sequences by a nearest-neighbor algorithm in which closely related sequences were merged to remove PCR and sequencing errors. V, D and J gene segments were assigned by aligning CDR3 sequences to IMGT reference sequences. For a sequence to be retained, at least a six-nucleotide match to both a V gene segment and a J gene segment was required. A rearrangement counted as productive if the CDR3 had no stop codons and remained in frame with V and J, and every other rearrangement counted as non-productive. CDR3 was defined by IMGT convention, running from the second conserved V-encoded cysteine to the conserved J-encoded phenylalanine. In an earlier analysis of 550 to 650 of the donors, sequences lacking an unambiguous match to a single V gene segment were excluded. An earlier analysis of approximately 590 of the donors called V segments functional above 56.7% productive rearrangements and segregating when the between-donor standard deviation exceeded 5%. A statistical classification framework was built to diagnose cytomegalovirus status from the catalog of TCR beta chain sequences. V and J gene assignment, in a later analysis, came from comparing TCR nucleotide sequences with IMGT/GENE-DB human TR gene sequences. A later analysis assigned CDR3 sequences and most-parsimonious VDJ recombination scenarios with the TCRdist pipeline. In a later analysis, every TCR beta chain was defined by the combination of its CDR3 amino acid sequence and its V-gene family, and reads without a unique V-gene family were dropped. As a way to deal with suspected cross-contamination and a sequencing artifact, a later analysis dropped 640 or so nucleotide sequences that were highly shared and had low generation probability. In a later analysis, a clonal expansion index for each public chain was calculated from normalized within-repertoire ranks of inferred template counts. Generation probabilities in a later analysis came from a VDJ recombination model fitted to out-of-frame rearrangements, and those results were checked against IGoR. A later analysis scored TCR-TCR, TCR-HLA and TCR-CMV co-occurrence with hypergeometric tests, applying a repertoire-size bias correction to TCR pairs. A later analysis estimated false discovery rates by permuting HLA or CMV assignments 20 times. A later analysis grouped co-occurring TCRs with DBSCAN, adding TCRdist sequence similarity when clustering within HLA-allele-positive subsets. Co-occurrence clustering excluded repertoires with fewer than 30,000 or more than 120,000 public chains, plus five with anomalous nucleotide sharing. TCRdb carries this immuneACCESS record with in-frame sequences only. Its versions omit some clonotypes, under half of them owing to an unresolved V gene in the studies checked, with the rest unexplained. That table furnishes V, J and clone size, whereas the DNA furnished D and trimming. This sample comprises about 64,000 clones, roughly 85% of them detected only once. About 10% of the sample is taken by the ten largest.

In total, around 600 healthy bone marrow donors made up the cohort. Cohort members were all nominally healthy when sampled, although unrecorded immune exposures were likely present. The donor was CMV seronegative and belonged to the group of under 400 seronegative cohort members. Each donor provided a peripheral blood sample, and peripheral blood mononuclear cells were used for TCR beta sequencing. Genomic DNA was extracted from the blood cell samples with the Qiagen DNeasy Blood Extraction Kit. Turning to this clone: Its antigen has not been determined. The input lacks base qualities; no much larger clone sits a single base away.

Sequencing was done on a sample of PBMCs. The sequence is built from TRBV19 and TRBJ2-2, with 8 bases aligning to TRBD2. The TCR originated in a female donor in good health and CMV-seronegative. In nucleotide form, the sequence is TGTGCCCGATCACGCGGGGGGCAGAACACCGGGGAGCTGTTTTTT. Protein translation: CARSRGGQNTGELFF.